This T cell receptor beta chain emerged from a study of blood T cell repertoires in COVID-19. The method was immunoSEQ multiplex PCR; TCRdb's version includes in-frame clones alone and lacks a portion of them. The sample carries tens of thousands of clones, 80% to 90% recorded once. The clonotype comes from a woman in her sixties or seventies with COVID-19, enrolled during active disease. The specimen was peripheral blood.

The CDR3 is CAWSVGGYGYTF. The CDR3 bases are TGTGCCTGGAGTGTTGGAGGGTATGGCTACACCTTC. The rearrangement links TRBV30 to TRBJ1-2; D is uncertain. V lost 0 bases and J 5 bases, leaving 7 bases between the germline ends. Germline CDR1 is GTSNPN and CDR2 is SVGIG (reference sequence). There are 12 residues in the CDR3.